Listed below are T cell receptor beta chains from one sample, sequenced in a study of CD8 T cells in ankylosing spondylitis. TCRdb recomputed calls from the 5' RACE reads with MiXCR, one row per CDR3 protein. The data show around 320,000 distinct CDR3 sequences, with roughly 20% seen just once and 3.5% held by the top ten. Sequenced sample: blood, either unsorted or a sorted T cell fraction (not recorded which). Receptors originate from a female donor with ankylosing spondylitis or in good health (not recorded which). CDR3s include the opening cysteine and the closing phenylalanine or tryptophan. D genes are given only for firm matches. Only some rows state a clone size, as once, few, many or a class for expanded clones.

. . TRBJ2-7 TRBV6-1 TGTGCCAGCAGAACCCTGGGGTCCTCCTACGAGCAGTACTTC CASRTLGSSYEQYF
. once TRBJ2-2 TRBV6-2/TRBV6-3 TGTGCCAGCAGCCCCTTCGGTAGGAGGGCCGGTACCGGGGAGCTGTTTTTT CASSPFGRRAGTGELFF
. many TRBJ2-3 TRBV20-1 TGCAGTGCTGCTTATCCAGATACGCAGTATTTT CSAAYPDTQYF
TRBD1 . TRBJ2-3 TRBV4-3 TGCGCCAGCAGCCAAGGCAACAGGGGGGCAGATACGCAGTATTTT CASSQGNRGADTQYF
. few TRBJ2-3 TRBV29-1 TGCAGCGTTGACACAGCGTACACAGATACGCAGTATTTT CSVDTAYTDTQYF
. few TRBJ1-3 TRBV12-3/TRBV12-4 TGTGCCAGCACCCTTGGAGTTGAGGGCCGCAACACCATATATTTT CASTLGVEGRNTIYF
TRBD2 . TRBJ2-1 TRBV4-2 TGTGCCAGGGGCCCTGGGGAGGGTGAGCAGTTCTTC CARGPGEGEQFF
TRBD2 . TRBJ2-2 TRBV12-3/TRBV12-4 TGTGCCAGCAGAACTAGCGGGTCCCGGTGGACCGGGGAGCTGTTTTTT CASRTSGSRWTGELFF
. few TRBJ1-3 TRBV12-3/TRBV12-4 TGTGCCAGCAGTTTAGAGGGAGCCGAGATGGTCACCATATATTTT CASSLEGAEMVTIYF
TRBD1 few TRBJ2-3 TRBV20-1 TGCAGTGCTAGAGCTACATGGGACAGGGAAAGCACAGATACGCAGTATTTT CSARATWDRESTDTQYF
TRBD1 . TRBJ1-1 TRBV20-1 TGCAGTGCTAGAGGCGGGACAGGGATTGAAGCTTTCTTT CSARGGTGIEAFF
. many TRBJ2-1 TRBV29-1 TGCAGCGTTGCATTAGCGGCCGCCTACAATGAGCAGTTCTTC CSVALAAAYNEQFF
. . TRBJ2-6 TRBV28 TGTGCCAGCCGGACAGCTTCACCCGTCCTGACTTTC CASRTASPVLTF
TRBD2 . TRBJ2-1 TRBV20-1 TGCAGTGCTATAAGGGCTAGCGGGAGTACTTACAATGAGCAGTTCTTC CSAIRASGSTYNEQFF
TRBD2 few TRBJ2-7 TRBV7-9 TGTGCCAGCAGCTTAGAAGTCGCGGGAGGGCTCCGCGAGCAGTACTTC CASSLEVAGGLREQYF
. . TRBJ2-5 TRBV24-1 TGTGCCACCAGTAGGGTGGGGAAAGAGACCCAGTACTTC CATSRVGKETQYF
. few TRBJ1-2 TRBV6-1 TGTGCCAGCAGCTCCCTCCGGGGGGTCTATGGCTACACCTTC CASSSLRGVYGYTF
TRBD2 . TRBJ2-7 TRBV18 TGTGCCAGCTCACCAGGTGTATCGGGACTAGCGCCGTACGAGCAGTACTTC CASSPGVSGLAPYEQYF
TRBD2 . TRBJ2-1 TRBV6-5 TGTGCCAGCAGTTACCGGGGACTAGCGGGAGTGAATGAGCAGTTCTTC CASSYRGLAGVNEQFF
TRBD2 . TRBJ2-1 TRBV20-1 TGCAGTGCTCTAAGCGGGACCTACAATGAGCAGTTCTTC CSALSGTYNEQFF
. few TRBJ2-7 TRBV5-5 TGTGCCAGCAGCTTGGCTGGGGCAGGGGATTACGAGCAGTACTTC CASSLAGAGDYEQYF
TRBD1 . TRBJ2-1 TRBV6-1 TGTGCCAGCAGAAGGACAGGGGAGGGTGAGCAGTTCTTC CASRRTGEGEQFF
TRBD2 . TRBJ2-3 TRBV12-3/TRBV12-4 TGTGCCAGCAGCCCCACTAGCGGGGTCCCCCGAGAGTATTTT CASSPTSGVPREYF